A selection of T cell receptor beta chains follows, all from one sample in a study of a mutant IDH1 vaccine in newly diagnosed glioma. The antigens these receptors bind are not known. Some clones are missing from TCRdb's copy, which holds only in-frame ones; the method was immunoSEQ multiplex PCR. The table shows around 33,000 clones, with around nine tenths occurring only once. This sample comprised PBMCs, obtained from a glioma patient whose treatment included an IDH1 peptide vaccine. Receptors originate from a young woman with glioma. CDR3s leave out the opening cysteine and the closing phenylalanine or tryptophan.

ATIPGTGDPLGTEAF	TRBV27	TRBJ1-1
ASSPDSNTEAF	TRBV18	TRBJ1-1
ASSLGLLQPQH	TRBV7-9	TRBJ1-5
ASSVAGSGGTAYNEQF	TRBV9	TRBJ2-1
ASSLGGQGNYGYT	TRBV7-8	TRBJ1-2
ASSQEGAGDTEAF	TRBV4-3	TRBJ1-1
ASSQDTQRGNDSPLH	TRBV4-2	TRBJ1-6
ASSRDRKEETQY	TRBV5-1	TRBJ2-5
ASSVAGGSYGYT	TRBV9	TRBJ1-2
ASSLRDLSLPVEAF	TRBV11-3	TRBJ1-1
ASSSTNEKLF	TRBV6-5	TRBJ1-4
ASSLRVNTEAF	TRBV11-3	TRBJ1-1
ASEGGRGELF	TRBV6-6	TRBJ2-2
ASSSDRGRSGNTIY	TRBV6-5	TRBJ1-3
ASSEDSHEQY	TRBV6-1	TRBJ2-7
ASMTLAGKETQY	TRBV7-2	TRBJ2-5
AWRRLNTEAF	TRBV30	TRBJ1-1
ASSYSRGGVLKAF	TRBV6-5	TRBJ1-1
ASSESGMGYT	TRBV25-1	TRBJ1-2
ASSLGKGTEAF	TRBV5-4	TRBJ1-1
ASSLWDGGNSPLH	TRBV27	TRBJ1-6
ASGIVTNKYYEQY	TRBV2	TRBJ2-7